The 8 T cell receptor beta chains listed next were all sequenced from one sample in a study of human T cells and chemical hapten exposure. Time point of the sample: patch test 1, 2 weeks after DPC sensitization. As to treatment: therapeutic diphenylcyclopropenone sensitization with weekly scalp DPC. In TCRdb, the RACE reads were re-called with MiXCR into one record per CDR3 protein. The repertoire has roughly 180,000 distinct CDR3 sequences, 20% to 25% of them found once; the top ten carry under 7%. The sample consisted of whole blood, taken in connection with sensitization to the hapten diphenylcyclopropenone (DPC). The receptors here all came from a woman aged 50 to 65 with alopecia areata. Some clones in this sample may be carry-over from other donors' samples.

This clonotype was observed a handful of times. The chain carries TRBV29-1 and TRBJ1-3; D is undetermined. V dropped 5 bases and J dropped 2 bases, with 7 bases sitting between them. Germline assignment: CDR1 SQVTM and CDR2 ANQGSEA. The length of the CDR3 is 12 residues. The CDR3 nucleotides read TGCAGCGTTTACGCTACTGGAAACACCATATATTTT. Translating gives CSVYATGNTIYF.

This clonotype was counted at least ten times. CDR3 protein: CSVESDPTGANVLTF. DNA of the CDR3: TGCAGCGTTGAGTCGGACCCTACTGGGGCCAACGTCCTGACTTTC. The chain carries TRBV29-1 and TRBJ2-6; D is unresolved. The CDR3 covers 15 residues. CDR1 and CDR2 from the germline V gene are SQVTM and ANQGSEA. The V end was cut by 3 bases, the J end by 2 bases, with 11 bases between. Looking up the rest from reference TRBV29-1 and TRBJ2-6 gives the full variable domain: SAVISQKPSRDICQRGTSLTIQCQVDSQVTMMFWYRQQPGQSLTLIATANQGSEATYESGFVIDKFPISRPNLTFSTLTVSNMSPEDSSIYLCSVESDPTGANVLTFGAGSRLTVL.

This clonotype was counted only a few times. J is TRBJ2-7 and V is TRBV3-1, with 11 bases identical to TRBD2. The CDR3 is made up of 18 amino acids. Germline assignment: CDR1 LGHDT and CDR2 YNNKEL (reference sequence). With V trimmed by 1 base and J by 11 bases, 19 bases remained unmatched. In DNA, the CDR3 is TGTGCCAGCAGCCAAGTCCATCGAGGTAGCGGGAGGGCCACCGTGAAGTACTTC. It specifies CASSQVHRGSGRATVKYF.

The chain employs TRBV5-1 and TRBJ2-1; no reliable D call. CDR1 and CDR2 (germline): SGHRS, YFSETQ. V lost 2 bases to trimming and J lost 3 bases, with 9 bases between them. The CDR3 consists of 14 residues. The CDR3 DNA sequence: TGCGCCAGCAGCTTAACCAGTTTCTACAATGAGCAGTTCTTC. It is translated as CASSLTSFYNEQFF.

This clonotype was detected only a few times. The V gene is TRBV20-1, the J gene TRBJ2-5; a possible D gene is TRBD2 (7 bases). Germline assignment: CDR1 DFQATT and CDR2 SNEGSKA (reference sequence). The CDR3 consists of 14 residues. V shed 5 bases and J shed 7 bases, with 20 bases lying between them. CDR3 nucleotides: TGCAGTGCTCCAGTACTAGCTGGGGGGGCGACCCAGTACTTC. Translating gives CSAPVLAGGATQYF.

The gene calls are TRBV5-1 and TRBJ2-5; TRBD2 is a possible D gene (6 bases). V lost 2 bases and J 4 bases, leaving 12 bases between the germline ends. The V gene's germline CDR1 is SGHRS and CDR2 YFSETQ. The CDR3 runs 14 residues. CDR3 in amino acids: CASSFERDSETQYF. In DNA form, the CDR3 reads TGCGCCAGCAGCTTCGAGAGGGACTCAGAGACCCAGTACTTC.

The CDR3 region is CATKTGGVDEQYF. The DNA for the CDR3 is TGTGCCACCAAGACAGGGGGCGTGGACGAGCAGTACTTC. The V and J genes are TRBV15 and TRBJ2-7; 10 bases are shared with TRBD1. This CDR3 has 13 residues. Germline CDR1 is LNHNV and CDR2 is YYDKDF (reference sequence). The V and J ends lost 7 bases and 5 bases, in that order; junction bases with no gene match: 5.

The CDR3: CASSLREGYNEQFF. DNA of the CDR3: TGCGCCAGCAGCCTAAGGGAGGGGTATAATGAGCAGTTCTTC. The chain uses TRBV5-1 and TRBJ2-1; TRBD2 aligns across 7 bases. This CDR3 is built from 14 residues. Germline trimming cut 4 bases from V and 7 bases from J; bases unmatched to any gene: 8. The germline V gene has CDR1 SGHRS and CDR2 YFSETQ.